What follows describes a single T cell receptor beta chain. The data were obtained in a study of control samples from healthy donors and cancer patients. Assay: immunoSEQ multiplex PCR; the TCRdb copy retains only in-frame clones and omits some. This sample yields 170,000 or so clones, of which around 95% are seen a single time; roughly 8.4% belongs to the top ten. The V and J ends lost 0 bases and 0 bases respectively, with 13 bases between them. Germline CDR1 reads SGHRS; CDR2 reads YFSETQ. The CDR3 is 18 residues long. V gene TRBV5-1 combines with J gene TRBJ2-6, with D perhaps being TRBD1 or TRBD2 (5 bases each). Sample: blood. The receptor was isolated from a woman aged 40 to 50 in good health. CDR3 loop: CASSLAGAPGSGANVLTF. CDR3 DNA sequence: TGCGCCAGCAGCTTGGCCGGGGCTCCCGGCTCTGGGGCCAACGTCCTGACTTTC.